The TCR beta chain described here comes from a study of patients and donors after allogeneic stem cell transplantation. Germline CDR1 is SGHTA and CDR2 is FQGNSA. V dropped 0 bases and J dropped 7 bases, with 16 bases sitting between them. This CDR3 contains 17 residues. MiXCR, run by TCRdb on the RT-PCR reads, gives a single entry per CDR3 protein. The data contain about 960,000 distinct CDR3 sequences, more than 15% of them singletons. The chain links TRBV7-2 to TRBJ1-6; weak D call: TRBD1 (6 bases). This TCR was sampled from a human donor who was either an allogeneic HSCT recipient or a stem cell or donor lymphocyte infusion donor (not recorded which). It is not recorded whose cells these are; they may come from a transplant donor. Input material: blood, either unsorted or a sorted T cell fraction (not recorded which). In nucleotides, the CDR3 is TGTGCCAGCAGCTTAGCCAGGGGAGGTTTTGGAAATTCACCCCTCCACTTT. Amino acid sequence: CASSLARGGFGNSPLHF.